Shown below are 14 T cell receptor beta chains from a single sample sequenced in a study of T cells in Graves' hyperthyroidism and ophthalmopathy (dated by TCRdb to between 2017 and 2020). Receptors were amplified or captured by multiplex PCR. Sequencing was performed on an Illumina HiSeq 2000. Amplification of TCR beta CDR3 regions was carried out from RNA transcripts. A first-round RT-PCR of the TCR CDR3 used the HTBI primer set with the Qiagen OneStep RT-PCR kit. TCRdb itself trimmed the public reads at Q25 with fastp, ran MiXCR and retained productive beta chains. Each record represents a unique CDR3 protein, reported with the most common genes and DNA among its rows. The sample contains approximately 710,000 distinct CDR3 sequences, around a sixth of them found a single time. The ten largest account for less than 20% of the sample. The sample consisted of blood. The receptors originated from a man aged 45-65 years with Graves' hyperthyroidism.

This clonotype was counted ten times or more. The chain employs TRBV7-2 and TRBJ1-5, with 10 bases aligning to TRBD1. CDR3 size: 17 residues. Germline values: CDR1 SGHTA, CDR2 FQGNSA. V was clipped by 5 bases and J by 6 bases; unmatched bases: 13. The CDR3 reads CASSRSARQGAGQPQHF. The CDR3, as DNA: TGTGCCAGCAGCCGATCTGCCAGACAGGGGGCTGGTCAGCCCCAGCATTTT.

Ten or more counts support this clonotype. The chain joins TRBV5-1 to TRBJ1-5; tentatively, D is TRBD1 (5 bases). Germline V gene sequence: CDR1 SGHRS, CDR2 YFSETQ. The CDR3 loop spans 15 amino acids. The V and J ends lost 0 bases and 6 bases respectively, with 13 bases between them. The CDR3 reads CASSLVGGIAQPQHF. DNA of the CDR3: TGCGCCAGCAGCTTGGTCGGGGGTATTGCTCAGCCCCAGCATTTT.

This clonotype has a handful of counts. The chain couples TRBV3-1 to TRBJ2-1; unclear D gene. The germline V gene has CDR1 LGHDT and CDR2 YNNKEL (reference sequence). The CDR3 is 18 amino acids. The V gene lost 0 bases and the J gene lost 1 base, with 16 bases spanning the gap. CDR3 DNA sequence: TGTGCCAGCAGCCAAGATACTCCTGAGTTCCTATCCTACAATGAGCAGTTCTTC. The encoded protein is CASSQDTPEFLSYNEQFF.

This clonotype was recorded at least ten times. V usage is TRBV2 and J usage is TRBJ2-3; TRBD2 aligns across 8 bases. CDR3 length equals 15 residues. V dropped 4 bases and J dropped 5; count of bases not matched to a gene: 8. The germline V gene has CDR1 SNHLY and CDR2 FYNNEI. The CDR3 bases are TGTGCCAGCAGTGTTCCCGGGGGGGAAGGAGATACGCAGTATTTT. Amino acids: CASSVPGGEGDTQYF.

This clonotype has ten or more counts. The rearrangement joins TRBV20-1 to TRBJ2-1; D remains unclear. V dropped 5 bases and J dropped 7 bases, with 15 bases sitting between them. The CDR3 sequence is 13 residues long. CDR1 is DFQATT and CDR2 is SNEGSKA in the germline V gene (reference sequence). The CDR3 here is CSAYPGPENEQFF. DNA of the CDR3: TGCAGTGCTTACCCGGGCCCCGAAAATGAGCAGTTCTTC.

This clonotype came up many times. J is TRBJ2-1 and V is TRBV2; D might be TRBD1 (7 bases). The V end lost 6 bases, the J end lost 5 bases, and 11 bases lay between the germline ends. CDR3 length: 13 amino acids. CDR1 is SNHLY, CDR2 FYNNEI, per germline. CDR3 protein: CASRAGQNNEQFF. CDR3 in DNA: TGTGCCAGCAGGGCGGGACAGAACAATGAGCAGTTCTTC. Combining the CDR3 with reference TRBV2 and TRBJ2-1 gives the whole variable domain EPEVTQTPSHQVTQMGQEVILRCVPISNHLYFYWYRQILGQKVEFLVSFYNNEISEKSEIFDDQFSVERPDGSNFTLKIRSTKLEDSAMYFCASRAGQNNEQFFGPGTRLTVL.

The chain uses TRBV13 and TRBJ1-3, with unresolved D. Per the germline V gene, CDR1 is PRHDT and CDR2 is FYEKMQ (reference sequence). This CDR3 spans 16 amino acids. Trimming cost V 1 base and J 0 bases, with 10 bases left between them. The CDR3 here is CASSLDRIFSGNTIYF. The CDR3 DNA reads TGTGCCAGCAGCTTAGACAGAATTTTCTCTGGAAACACCATATATTTT. Based on the CDR3 plus reference TRBV13 and TRBJ1-3, the full variable domain is AAGVIQSPRHLIKEKRETATLKCYPIPRHDTVYWYQQGPGQDPQFLISFYEKMQSDKGSIPDRFSAQQFSDYHSELNMSSLELGDSALYFCASSLDRIFSGNTIYFGEGSWLTVV.

The chain links TRBV5-1 to TRBJ2-3; TRBD2 is a possible D gene (5 bases). The CDR3 loop spans 14 amino acids. The germline V and J ends were trimmed by 0 bases and 6 bases, with 11 bases remaining between them. CDR1 is SGHRS, CDR2 YFSETQ, per germline. CDR3 DNA: TGCGCCAGCAGCTTGGGCTTCGGGGTTGATACGCAGTATTTT. Protein: CASSLGFGVDTQYF.

This clonotype has a handful of counts. The chain is built from TRBV15 and TRBJ1-3; D call uncertain. The CDR3 covers 15 residues. The germline V and J ends were trimmed by 0 bases and 4 bases, with 10 bases remaining between them. CDR1 LNHNV and CDR2 YYDKDF come from the germline V gene (reference sequence). In nucleotides, the CDR3 is TGTGCCACCAGCAGAGAAGAGACCTCCGGAAACACCATATATTTT. Translation: CATSREETSGNTIYF. Drawing the rest from reference TRBV15 and TRBJ1-3, the complete variable domain is DAMVIQNPRYQVTQFGKPVTLSCSQTLNHNVMYWYQQKSSQAPKLLFHYYDKDFNNEADTPDNFQSRRPNTSFCFLDIRSPGLGDTAMYLCATSREETSGNTIYFGEGSWLTVV.

This clonotype came up a few times. The chain uses TRBV9 and TRBJ2-7; either TRBD1 or TRBD2 may fit D (5 bases each). The CDR3 runs to 15 residues. From germline, CDR1 is SGDLS and CDR2 YYNGEE. V lost 0 bases and J lost 3, with 13 bases in between. CDR3 loop: CASSVEGTTSYEQYF. CDR3 in DNA: TGTGCCAGCAGCGTAGAAGGGACCACGAGCTACGAGCAGTACTTC.

V is TRBV7-9 and J is TRBJ1-2; TRBD1 agrees at 8 bases. The CDR3 is 14 residues long. The V gene end was trimmed by 0 bases and the J gene end by 7 bases; junction bases not matched to a gene: 4. The V gene's germline CDR1 is SEHNR and CDR2 FQNEAQ (reference sequence). CDR3 amino acids: CASSLANGQGGYTF. The DNA of the CDR3 is TGTGCCAGCAGCTTAGCGAACGGACAGGGTGGCTACACCTTC.

The rearrangement uses TRBV20-1 and TRBJ1-1, with D unclear. Germline CDR1 DFQATT, CDR2 SNEGSKA (reference sequence). Deletions cut 0 bases from V and 8 bases from J, with 10 bases between. This CDR3 region has 12 residues. The DNA for the CDR3 is TGCAGTGCTAGAGATGGGCGGCAAGAAGCTTTCTTT. Translated: CSARDGRQEAFF.

This clonotype has a handful of counts. The chain has TRBV10-2 and TRBJ2-7, with 9 bases aligning to TRBD2. The germline V gene encodes CDR1 WSHSY and CDR2 SAAADI. There are 13 residues in the CDR3. V lost 8 bases, J lost 6 bases, and 8 bases stayed unmatched. CDR3 residues: CASDTGTSLEQYF. The CDR3 nucleotides read TGCGCCAGCGATACCGGGACTAGCCTCGAGCAGTACTTC.

This clonotype was observed at least ten times. This sequence joins TRBV7-6 and TRBJ1-2, with D possibly TRBD1 on 6 matching bases. Trimming removed 5 bases at V and 7 bases at J, with 14 bases between. The CDR3 consists of 13 residues. Germline CDR1 and CDR2: SGHVS and FNYEAQ. CDR3 region: CASSPTGVAGYTF. The DNA of the CDR3 is TGTGCCAGCAGCCCGACAGGTGTTGCTGGCTACACCTTC.